This entry describes one T cell receptor (beta chain). V was clipped by 2 bases and J by 2 bases, with 16 bases between them. Germline loops: CDR1 SEHNR, CDR2 FQNEAQ (reference sequence). The CDR3 has 16 residues. Genomic DNA templated the TCR beta VDJ and CDR3 profiling. A single record per CDR3 protein comes from TCRdb applying MiXCR to the reads. This table has about 270,000 distinct CDR3 sequences, 55% to 60% appearing once. This sample is drawn from a study of CD8+CD57+ T cells in acquired aplastic anemia. Study in general: The average for DNA from sorted CD4+ and CD8+ cells was about 3.3 ug.

This chain connects TRBV7-9 to TRBJ2-7; D remains ambiguous. Sequenced: sorted CD4+, CD8+, or CD8+CD57+ T cells (not recorded which) from PBMCs. The TCR originated in a human donor with severe aplastic anemia or a healthy control (not recorded which). The CDR3 reads CASSLKQVARTYEQYF. CDR3 coding DNA: TGTGCCAGCAGCTTAAAGCAGGTAGCAAGGACCTACGAGCAGTACTTC.